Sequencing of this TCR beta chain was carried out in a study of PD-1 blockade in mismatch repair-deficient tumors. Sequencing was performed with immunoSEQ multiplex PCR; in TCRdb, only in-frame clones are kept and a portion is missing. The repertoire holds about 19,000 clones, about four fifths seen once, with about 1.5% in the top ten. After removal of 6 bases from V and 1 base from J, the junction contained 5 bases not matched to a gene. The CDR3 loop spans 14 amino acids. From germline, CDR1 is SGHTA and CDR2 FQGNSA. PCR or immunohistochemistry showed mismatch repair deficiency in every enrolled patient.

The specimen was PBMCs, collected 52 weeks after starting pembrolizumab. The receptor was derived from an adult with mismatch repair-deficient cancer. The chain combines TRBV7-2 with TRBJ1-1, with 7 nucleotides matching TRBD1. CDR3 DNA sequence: TGTGCCAGCAGACGACAGGGCGGGAACACTGAAGCTTTCTTT. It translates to CASRRQGGNTEAFF.